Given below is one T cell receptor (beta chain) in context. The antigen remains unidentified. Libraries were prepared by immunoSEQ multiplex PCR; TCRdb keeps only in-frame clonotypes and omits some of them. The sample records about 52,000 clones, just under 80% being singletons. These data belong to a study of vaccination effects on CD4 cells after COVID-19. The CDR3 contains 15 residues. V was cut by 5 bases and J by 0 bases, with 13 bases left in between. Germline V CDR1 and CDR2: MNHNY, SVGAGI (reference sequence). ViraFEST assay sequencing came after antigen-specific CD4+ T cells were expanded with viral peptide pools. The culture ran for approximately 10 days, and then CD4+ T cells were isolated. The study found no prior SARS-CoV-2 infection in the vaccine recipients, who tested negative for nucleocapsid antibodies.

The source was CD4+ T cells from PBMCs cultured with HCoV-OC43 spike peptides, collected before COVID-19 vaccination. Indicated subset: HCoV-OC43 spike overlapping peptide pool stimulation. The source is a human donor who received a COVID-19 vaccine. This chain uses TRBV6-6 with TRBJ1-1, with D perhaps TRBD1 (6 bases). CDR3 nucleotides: TGTGCCAGCAGTACATATAGGACAGTGAACACTGAAGCTTTCTTT. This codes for CASSTYRTVNTEAFF.